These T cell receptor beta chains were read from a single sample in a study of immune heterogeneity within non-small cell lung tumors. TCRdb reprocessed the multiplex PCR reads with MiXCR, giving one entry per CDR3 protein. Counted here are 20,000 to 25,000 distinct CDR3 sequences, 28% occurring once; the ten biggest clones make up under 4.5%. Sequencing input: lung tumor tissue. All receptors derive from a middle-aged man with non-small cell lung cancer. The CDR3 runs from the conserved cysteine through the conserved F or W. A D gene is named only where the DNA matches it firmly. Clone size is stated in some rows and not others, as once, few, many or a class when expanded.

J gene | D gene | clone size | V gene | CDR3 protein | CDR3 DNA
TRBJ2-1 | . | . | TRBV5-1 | CASSLWWRRGRRNEQFF | TGCGCCAGCAGCTTGTGGTGGCGGCGAGGTCGGAGAAATGAGCAGTTCTTC
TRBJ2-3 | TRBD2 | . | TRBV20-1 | CSATKLGLAGGTDTQYF | TGCAGTGCCACAAAATTGGGACTAGCGGGAGGCACAGATACGCAGTATTTT
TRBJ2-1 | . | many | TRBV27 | CASSLMGGPYNEQFF | TGTGCCAGCAGTTTAATGGGAGGCCCCTACAATGAGCAGTTCTTC
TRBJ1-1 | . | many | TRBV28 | CASTTGGLNTEAFF | TGTGCCAGCACCACCGGAGGTTTGAACACTGAAGCTTTCTTT
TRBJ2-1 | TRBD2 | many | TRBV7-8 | CASSPRLAGGPRTDNEQFF | TGTGCCAGCAGCCCGCGCCTGGCGGGAGGGCCTAGAACCGACAATGAGCAGTTCTTC
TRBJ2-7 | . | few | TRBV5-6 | CANRNTGQLLYEQYF | TGTGCCAACCGAAATACGGGGCAATTGCTTTACGAGCAGTACTTC
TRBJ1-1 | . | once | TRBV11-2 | CASSFEGEKAFF | TGTGCCAGCAGCTTTGAGGGGGAGAAAGCTTTCTTT
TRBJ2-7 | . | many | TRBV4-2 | CASSHEGNEQYF | TGTGCCAGCAGCCATGAGGGAAACGAGCAGTACTTC
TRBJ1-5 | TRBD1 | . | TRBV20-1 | CSARGASRGWGYSNQPQHF | TGCAGTGCTAGAGGGGCCAGCAGGGGGTGGGGTTATAGCAATCAGCCCCAGCATTTT
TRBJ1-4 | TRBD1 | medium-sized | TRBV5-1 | CASSIGTGFEKLFF | TGCGCCAGCAGCATTGGGACAGGGTTCGAAAAACTGTTTTTT
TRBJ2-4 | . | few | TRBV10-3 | CAISGTPGDIQYF | TGTGCCATCAGCGGGACACCTGGGGACATTCAGTACTTC
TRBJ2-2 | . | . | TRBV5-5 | CASCTGTQNTGELFF | TGTGCCAGCTGCACCGGGACTCAGAACACCGGGGAGCTGTTTTTT
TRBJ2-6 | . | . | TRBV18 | CASSPPWSTGANVLTF | TGTGCCAGCTCCCCTCCTTGGTCGACAGGGGCCAACGTCCTGACTTTC
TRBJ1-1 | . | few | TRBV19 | CASSIQRNTEAFF | TGTGCCAGTAGTATCCAGAGGAACACTGAAGCTTTCTTT
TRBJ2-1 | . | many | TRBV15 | CATSGSTGRLYNEQFF | TGTGCCACCAGCGGCTCGACCGGGCGGCTCTACAATGAGCAGTTCTTC
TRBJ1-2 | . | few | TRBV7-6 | CASSPGAVYGYTF | TGTGCCAGCAGCCCTGGCGCAGTCTATGGCTACACCTTC
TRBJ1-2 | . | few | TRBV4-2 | CASSQDQQDDYGYTF | TGTGCCAGCAGCCAAGATCAACAGGACGACTATGGCTACACCTTC
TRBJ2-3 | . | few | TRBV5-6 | CASSSLRGIIDTQYF | TGTGCCAGCAGCTCCCTACGGGGCATCATAGATACGCAGTATTTT
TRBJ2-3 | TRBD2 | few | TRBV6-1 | CASILSGRGTDTQYF | TGTGCCAGCATCCTTAGCGGGAGGGGCACAGATACGCAGTATTTT
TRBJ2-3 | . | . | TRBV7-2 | CASSLVGVSADTQYF | TGTGCCAGCAGCTTAGTAGGGGTCTCCGCAGATACGCAGTATTTT
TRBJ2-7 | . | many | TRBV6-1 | CASSAQTQGYEQYF | TGTGCCAGCAGTGCCCAAACCCAAGGGTACGAGCAGTACTTC
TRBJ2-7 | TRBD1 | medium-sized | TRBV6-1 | CASSEGQISYEQYF | TGTGCCAGCAGCGAGGGACAGATATCCTACGAGCAGTACTTC
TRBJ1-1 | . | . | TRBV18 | CASSPKATNTEAFF | TGTGCCAGCTCACCGAAGGCTACTAACACTGAAGCTTTCTTT
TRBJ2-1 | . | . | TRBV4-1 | CASSQALGGRPNEQFF | TGCGCCAGCAGCCAAGCGCTCGGGGGGCGCCCCAATGAGCAGTTCTTC
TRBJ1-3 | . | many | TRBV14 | CASSPSSGNTIYF | TGTGCCAGCAGCCCAAGCTCTGGAAACACCATATATTTT
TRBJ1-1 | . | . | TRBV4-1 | CASSHGGPANTEAFF | TGCGCCAGCAGCCATGGAGGTCCGGCGAACACTGAAGCTTTCTTT
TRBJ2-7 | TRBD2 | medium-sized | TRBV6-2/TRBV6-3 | CASSSQRGTYEQYF | TGTGCCAGCAGTTCCCAGCGGGGTACCTACGAGCAGTACTTC
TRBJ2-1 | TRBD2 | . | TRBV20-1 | CSARSASGRASYNEQFF | TGCAGTGCTAGAAGTGCTAGCGGGAGGGCTTCCTACAATGAGCAGTTCTTC
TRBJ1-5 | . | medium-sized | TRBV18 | CASSPGNQPQHF | TGTGCCAGCTCACCGGGGAATCAGCCCCAGCATTTT
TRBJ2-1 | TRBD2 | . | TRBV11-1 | CASSAHAGLADEQFF | TGTGCCAGCAGCGCCCACGCGGGACTAGCAGATGAGCAGTTCTTC
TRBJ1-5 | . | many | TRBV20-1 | CSAYGGQGNQPQHF | TGCAGTGCCTATGGGGGACAAGGCAATCAGCCCCAGCATTTT
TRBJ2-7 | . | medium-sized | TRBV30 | CACSSLNEQYF | TGTGCCTGCTCCTCGTTGAACGAGCAGTACTTC
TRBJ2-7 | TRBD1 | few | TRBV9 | CASSPRTGTYEQYF | TGTGCCAGCAGCCCCCGGACAGGGACCTACGAGCAGTACTTC
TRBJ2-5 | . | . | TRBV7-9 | CAGRGSGQETQYF | TGTGCCGGGAGAGGGTCAGGTCAAGAGACCCAGTACTTC